These 32 T cell receptor beta chains were sequenced from one sample in a study of T cells in Graves' hyperthyroidism and ophthalmopathy. Amplified regions were TCR beta CDR3 sequences from RNA transcripts. A set of HTBI primers served as the primers for a first-round RT-PCR of the TCR CDR3. TCRdb processed the multiplex PCR reads anew with MiXCR; each CDR3 protein has one entry. The table has over 45,000 distinct CDR3 sequences, about 52% seen once; the top ten hold about 30%. Sequenced material: peripheral blood or thyroid tissue (not recorded which). The source of these receptors is a woman between 45 and 60 years old with Graves' hyperthyroidism.

At least ten counts were recorded for this clonotype. V and J are TRBV7-9 and TRBJ1-2; 8 nucleotides match TRBD1. The germline CDR1 and CDR2 sequences are SEHNR and FQNEAQ (reference sequence). J was trimmed by 5 bases and V by 0 bases; bases with no gene match: 2. This CDR3 spans 14 amino acids. CDR3 residues: CASSLAGQEYGYTF. CDR3 sequence (DNA): TGTGCCAGCAGCTTAGCGGGACAGGAATATGGCTACACCTTC.

This clonotype occurred once. The chain uses TRBV27 and TRBJ2-7, with D possibly being TRBD2 (6 bases). Trimming took off 2 bases at V and 6 bases at J, with 17 bases between the two ends. This CDR3 comprises 15 residues. Germline CDR1 is MNHEY and CDR2 is SMNVEV (reference sequence). The chain's CDR3 is CASSLRGGKGIEQYF. In DNA, the CDR3 is TGTGCCAGCAGTTTACGAGGCGGGAAGGGGATCGAGCAGTACTTC.

On this clonotype itself: This sequence may be a read error, since a much larger clone differs from it by one base. The J gene is TRBJ2-2, the V gene TRBV7-3, with D possibly being TRBD1 (6 bases). Germline CDR1 and CDR2: SGHTA and FQGTGA. The CDR3 is 15 amino acids. The chain's CDR3 is CTSSQVGQSTGELFF. The DNA for the CDR3 is TGTACCAGCAGCCAAGTTGGACAGAGCACCGGGGAGCTGTTTTTT.

The V gene is TRBV9, the J gene TRBJ1-1; D possibly corresponds to TRBD1 (5 bases). V was shortened by 0 bases and J by 2 bases, with 17 bases between the two germline ends. This CDR3 is 17 amino acids long. Looked up from germline, CDR1 is SGDLS and CDR2 is YYNGEE. The CDR3 region has the DNA TGTGCCAGCAGCGTAGAAAGCAGGGCCACAGGAAACACTGAAGCTTTCTTT. Protein: CASSVESRATGNTEAFF. Drawing the rest from reference TRBV9 and TRBJ1-1, the complete variable domain is DSGVTQTPKHLITATGQRVTLRCSPRSGDLSVYWYQQSLDQGLQFLIQYYNGEERAKGNILERFSAQQFPDLHSELNLSSLELGDSALYFCASSVESRATGNTEAFFGQGTRLTVV.

Turning to this clonotype: Given a much more abundant clone one base away, this may be a read error. The CDR3 reads CASSLGGGRADTQYF. CDR3 sequence (DNA): TGCGCCAGCAGCTTAGGGGGTGGCCGGGCAGATACGCAGTATTTT. The genes are TRBV5-1 and TRBJ2-3; TRBD1 is a possible D gene (6 bases). V was cut by 2 bases and J by 4 bases, with 14 bases left in between. Germline CDR1 and CDR2: SGHRS and YFSETQ. This CDR3 contains 15 residues.

This clonotype is medium-sized within its sample. The rearrangement joins TRBV29-1 to TRBJ2-5; 7 bases line up with TRBD2. This CDR3 is built from 12 residues. In germline, CDR1 is SQVTM, CDR2 ANQGSEA. The junction had 5 bases not matched to a gene; V was cut back by 3 bases and J by 7 bases. CDR3 amino acids: CSVDEGRGTQYF. The CDR3 coding sequence is TGCAGCGTTGACGAAGGGAGGGGGACCCAGTACTTC.

This clonotype has at least ten counts. The chain is built from TRBV12-3 or TRBV12-4 and TRBJ2-7; no definite D call. The CDR3 loop spans 17 amino acids. The V gene lost 4 bases and the J gene lost 2 bases, with 21 bases spanning the gap. CDR3 nucleotide sequence: TGTGCCAGCAGTTCTAGGGTGTCGGGTCTAAGCCCCTACGAGCAGTACTTC. Its protein is CASSSRVSGLSPYEQYF.

The sample holds a few counts of this clonotype. This rearrangement joins TRBV20-1 to TRBJ2-1, with TRBD2 matching over 7 bases. The CDR3 has 15 residues. The V gene's germline CDR1 is DFQATT and CDR2 SNEGSKA (reference sequence). V dropped 1 base and J dropped 2; count of bases not matched to a gene: 5. Written as DNA, the CDR3 is TGCAGTGCTAGAGGTGCGGGGAGGGCCTACAATGAGCAGTTCTTC. Its protein is CSARGAGRAYNEQFF.

This chain connects TRBV25-1 to TRBJ1-1, with no clear D. V lost 5 bases and J lost 2, with 9 bases in between. CDR3 length equals 13 residues. Per germline, CDR1 MGHDK and CDR2 SYGVNS. The CDR3 sequence: CASSFTFNTEAFF. CDR3 coding DNA: TGTGCCAGCAGTTTCACGTTCAACACTGAAGCTTTCTTT.

The CDR3 reads CSAPGTGGTQTQYF. CDR3 in DNA: TGCAGTGCTCCCGGGACAGGGGGCACACAGACCCAGTACTTC. The chain joins TRBV20-1 to TRBJ2-5, with TRBD1 matching over 12 bases. The CDR3 loop spans 14 amino acids. CDR1 is DFQATT and CDR2 is SNEGSKA in the germline V gene (reference sequence). Germline trimming cut 5 bases from V and 6 bases from J; bases unmatched to any gene: 7.

Of note for this clonotype: This may stem from a read error, because a much larger clone lies one nucleotide away. This chain links TRBV10-3 with TRBJ1-2, with 8 positions matching TRBD1. This CDR3 contains 15 residues. CDR1 and CDR2 from the germline V gene are ENHRY and SYGVKD. Unmatched junction bases numbered 12, after V lost 11 bases and J lost 1 base. This CDR3 reads CAWTRGLYYNYGYTF. DNA of the CDR3: TGTGCCTGGACCAGGGGGCTCTATTATAACTATGGCTACACCTTC.

This clonotype showed up many times. This rearrangement joins TRBV11-2 to TRBJ1-4, with D maybe TRBD1 (5 bases). V gave up 2 bases and J gave up 0 bases, with 16 bases separating them. CDR3 length: 18 residues. CDR1 and CDR2 (germline): SGHAT, FQNNGV. The CDR3 protein is CASSLRTGKSATNEKLFF. CDR3 coding DNA: TGTGCCAGCAGCTTACGTACAGGAAAAAGTGCAACTAATGAAAAACTGTTTTTT.

The sample holds many counts of this clonotype. This sequence joins TRBV5-6 and TRBJ2-2; 7 nucleotides match TRBD1. Trimming removed 1 base from V and 2 bases from J; junction bases left unmatched: 2. The germline gives CDR1 SGHDT, CDR2 YYEEEE. The CDR3 extends over 15 amino acids. This CDR3 reads CASSLWDSNTGELFF. DNA for the CDR3: TGTGCCAGCAGCTTGTGGGACAGTAACACCGGGGAGCTGTTTTTT.

On this clonotype: A much larger clone differs from this one at a single base, so this may be a read error. The V gene is TRBV7-2, the J gene TRBJ2-3; no definite D call. Germline V gene sequence: CDR1 SGHTA, CDR2 FQGNSA. The CDR3 covers 14 residues. DNA for the CDR3: TGTGCCAGCAGCTTATCGGCCAGCACATATACGCAGTATTTT. Residues: CASSLSASTYTQYF. Full variable domain (outside the CDR3, taken from reference TRBV7-2 and TRBJ2-3): GAGVSQSPSNKVTEKGKDVELRCDPISGHTALYWYRQSLGQGLEFLIYFQGNSAPDKSGLPSDRFSAERTGGSVSTLTIQRTQQEDSAVYLCASSLSASTYTQYFGPGTRLTVL.

In its sample, this clonotype was seen a few times. The rearrangement uses TRBV7-8 and TRBJ1-2; no definite D call. Germline CDR1 reads SGHVS; CDR2 reads FQNEAQ. Trimming took 5 bases from V and 2 from J, leaving 12 bases between them. The CDR3 is 14 amino acids. The CDR3 loop is CASSPGPLNYGYTF. The CDR3 bases are TGTGCCAGCAGCCCCGGACCCCTAAACTATGGCTACACCTTC.

Notes on this clonotype: At one boundary the junction diverges from the germline segment, which might be a read error. The CDR3 DNA is TGCGCCAGCAGCCCTGACCTTGGTGCCGGGGAGCTGTTTTTT. Translating gives CASSPDLGAGELFF. The chain has TRBV7-3 and TRBJ2-2; D is undetermined. Germline V gene lookup returns CDR1 SGHTA and CDR2 FQGTGA. The CDR3 loop spans 14 amino acids.

Only a few counts were recorded for this clonotype. This chain joins TRBV20-1 and TRBJ2-5, with D possibly TRBD1 on 6 matching bases. The CDR3 spans 13 residues. Germline CDR1 is DFQATT and CDR2 is SNEGSKA (reference sequence). Trimming pared 3 bases from V and 1 base from J, leaving 9 bases between. The CDR3 sequence is CSASLDSQETQYF. As DNA, the CDR3 is TGCAGTGCTAGCCTGGACAGCCAAGAGACCCAGTACTTC.

This clonotype was recorded only once. A read error may produce the germline difference seen at one junction end. This chain connects TRBV7-2 to TRBJ2-7; tentative D call: TRBD2 (5 bases). CDR3 size: 14 residues. In germline, CDR1 is SGHTA, CDR2 FQGNSA. In DNA form, the CDR3 reads TGTGCCAGCAGCTTACGGGAAGATGGGTACGAGCAGCGCTTC. This gives the protein CASSLREDGYEQRF.

The chain recombines TRBV2 with TRBJ1-5, with TRBD1 matching 8 bases. Germline CDR1 reads SNHLY; CDR2 reads FYNNEI. The CDR3 loop spans 13 amino acids. The V and J ends lost 7 bases and 2 bases, in that order; junction bases with no gene match: 1. This CDR3 is CASKTGGNQPQHF. The CDR3, as DNA: TGTGCCAGCAAGACAGGGGGCAATCAGCCCCAGCATTTT. The whole variable domain, remainder taken from reference TRBV2 and TRBJ1-5, is EPEVTQTPSHQVTQMGQEVILRCVPISNHLYFYWYRQILGQKVEFLVSFYNNEISEKSEIFDDQFSVERPDGSNFTLKIRSTKLEDSAMYFCASKTGGNQPQHFGDGTRLSIL.

As to this clonotype: The DNA is omitted, as the CDR3 cannot be located on it reliably, and the CDR3 follows TCRdb's listing. This chain links TRBV7-9 with TRBJ1-1. The CDR3 spans 20 amino acids, including both terminal residues. Germline V gives CDR1 SEHNR, CDR2 FQNEAQ (reference sequence). CDR3 protein: CASSFYICSARDTRNTEAFF.

This clonotype was seen just once. The genes are TRBV20-1 and TRBJ2-7, with D tentatively TRBD1 (6 bases). V was trimmed by 6 bases and J by 3 bases, leaving 21 bases between them. The CDR3 extends over 15 amino acids. Germline assignment: CDR1 DFQATT and CDR2 SNEGSKA (reference sequence). The DNA for the CDR3 is TGCAGTGCCAAGGGCAGGGGAGTACTGGGCTACGAGCAGTACTTC. Translation gives CSAKGRGVLGYEQYF.

Concerning this clonotype itself: Lacking the conserved final phenylalanine or tryptophan, this CDR3 likely reflects a read error. Because the CDR3's place on the DNA is in doubt, the DNA is left out and the CDR3 is given as listed by TCRdb. V and J are TRBV20-1 and TRBJ2-1; the listed D gene, TRBD2, was not tested against the DNA. Inclusive of both ends, the CDR3 amounts to 13 amino acids. From germline, CDR1 is DFQATT and CDR2 SNEGSKA (reference sequence). The CDR3 is CSAVEGRGDEQLS.

On this clonotype: Possible read error: a much larger clone is one base away. The genes are TRBV28 and TRBJ2-2; 8 nucleotides agree with TRBD2. Germline lookup yields CDR1 MDHEN and CDR2 SYDVKM. The CDR3 is 15 residues long. In DNA, the CDR3 is TGTGTCAGCGGACGCGGGAGGCTTATCACCGGGGAGCTGTTTTTT. Encoded protein: CVSGRGRLITGELFF.

At least ten counts were recorded for this clonotype. A much larger clone differs from this one at a single base, so this may be a read error. The CDR3 ends on some other residue instead of the conserved phenylalanine or tryptophan, so this is likely a read error. The chain joins TRBV20-1 to TRBJ1-5, with 8 bases matching TRBD1. Germline V lookup: CDR1 DFQATT, CDR2 SNEGSKA (reference sequence). The ends lost 3 bases at V and 0 bases at J; junction bases unmatched: 7. The CDR3 has 16 amino acids. Here the CDR3 reads CSASRPDRGSNQPQHL. CDR3 sequence (DNA): TGCAGTGCTAGTCGACCAGACAGGGGTAGCAATCAGCCCCAGCATCTT.

This clonotype was counted at least ten times. The chain joins TRBV7-9 to TRBJ2-7; TRBD1 aligns across 8 bases. Germline V gene data show CDR1 as SEHNR and CDR2 as FQNEAQ (reference sequence). V lost 6 bases to trimming and J lost 6 bases; unmatched junction nucleotides: 10. The CDR3 has 14 residues. In DNA form, the CDR3 reads TGTGCCAGCAGTCCAGGGGGCGGTCTAGGCGAGCAGTACTTC. Its protein is CASSPGGGLGEQYF.

As to this clonotype: Relative to the germline gene, one junction end is altered; a read error may explain this. The chain employs TRBV7-2 and TRBJ2-7, with TRBD2 matching 7 bases. This CDR3 is 14 amino acids long. Germline CDR1 reads SGHTA; CDR2 reads FQGNSA. The CDR3 loop is CASSSVRGSHEQYF. The CDR3 DNA is TGTGCCAGCAGTTCCGTGCGCGGGAGTCATGAGCAATACTTC.

The count of this clonotype is one. The gene calls are TRBV29-1 and TRBJ1-1, with 8 bases matching TRBD1. Per germline, CDR1 SQVTM and CDR2 ANQGSEA. This CDR3 comprises 13 residues. The J segment lost 5 bases and the V segment lost 4 bases, leaving 6 bases of the junction unmatched. CDR3 sequence: CSVGTGLGTEAFF. In DNA, the CDR3 is TGCAGCGTTGGGACAGGGCTAGGGACTGAAGCTTTCTTT. The whole variable domain, remainder taken from reference TRBV29-1 and TRBJ1-1, is SAVISQKPSRDICQRGTSLTIQCQVDSQVTMMFWYRQQPGQSLTLIATANQGSEATYESGFVIDKFPISRPNLTFSTLTVSNMSPEDSSIYLCSVGTGLGTEAFFGQGTRLTVV.

This clonotype was seen many times. The genes are TRBV6-6 and TRBJ1-4; D possibly corresponds to TRBD1 (5 bases). Germline V CDR1 and CDR2: MNHNY, SVGAGI (reference sequence). The length of the CDR3 is 15 residues. The V and J ends lost 9 bases and 0 bases respectively, with 14 bases between them. The CDR3 DNA is TGTGCCAGTCAAGCCGGGGGGGCAACTAATGAAAAACTGTTTTTT. Translated: CASQAGGATNEKLFF.

This clonotype appeared a single time. This chain uses TRBV29-1 with TRBJ2-3, with 11 bases aligning to TRBD2. The V gene end was trimmed by 3 bases and the J gene end by 7 bases; junction bases not matched to a gene: 12. Germline V lookup: CDR1 SQVTM, CDR2 ANQGSEA. This CDR3 has 16 residues. CDR3 coding DNA: TGCAGCGTTGACCTGGGGACTAGCGGAAATCGTAATACGCAGTATTTT. Amino acids: CSVDLGTSGNRNTQYF.

This clonotype came up many times. V is TRBV3-1 and J is TRBJ1-5; no clear D. Germline V gene data show CDR1 as LGHDT and CDR2 as YNNKEL (reference sequence). The CDR3 has 14 residues. V was clipped by 1 base and J by 4 bases, with 8 bases between them. CDR3 region: CASSQGTYNQPQHF. The CDR3, as DNA: TGTGCCAGCAGCCAAGGAACTTATAATCAGCCCCAGCATTTT.

The chain links TRBV7-4 to TRBJ2-7, with D tentatively TRBD1 (6 bases). V lost 0 bases and J lost 2, with 11 bases in between. The germline gives CDR1 SGHVT, CDR2 SQSDAQ. The CDR3 covers 15 residues. The CDR3 loop is CASSLADRSTYEQYF. In DNA form, the CDR3 reads TGTGCCAGCAGCTTAGCCGACAGGTCCACCTACGAGCAGTACTTC.

This clonotype has only a few counts. This could be a read error, since a much larger clone is one nucleotide away. No conserved phenylalanine or tryptophan ends this CDR3, so it is likely a read error. The chain couples TRBV30 to TRBJ2-5, with D perhaps TRBD2 (6 bases). V was shortened by 4 bases and J by 5 bases, with 14 bases between the two germline ends. CDR1 GTSNPN and CDR2 SVGIG come from the germline V gene (reference sequence). The CDR3 consists of 13 residues. The CDR3 bases are TGTGCCTGGATCCCTAGCGAAGGCGAGACCCAGTACCTC. Translated: CAWIPSEGETQYL.